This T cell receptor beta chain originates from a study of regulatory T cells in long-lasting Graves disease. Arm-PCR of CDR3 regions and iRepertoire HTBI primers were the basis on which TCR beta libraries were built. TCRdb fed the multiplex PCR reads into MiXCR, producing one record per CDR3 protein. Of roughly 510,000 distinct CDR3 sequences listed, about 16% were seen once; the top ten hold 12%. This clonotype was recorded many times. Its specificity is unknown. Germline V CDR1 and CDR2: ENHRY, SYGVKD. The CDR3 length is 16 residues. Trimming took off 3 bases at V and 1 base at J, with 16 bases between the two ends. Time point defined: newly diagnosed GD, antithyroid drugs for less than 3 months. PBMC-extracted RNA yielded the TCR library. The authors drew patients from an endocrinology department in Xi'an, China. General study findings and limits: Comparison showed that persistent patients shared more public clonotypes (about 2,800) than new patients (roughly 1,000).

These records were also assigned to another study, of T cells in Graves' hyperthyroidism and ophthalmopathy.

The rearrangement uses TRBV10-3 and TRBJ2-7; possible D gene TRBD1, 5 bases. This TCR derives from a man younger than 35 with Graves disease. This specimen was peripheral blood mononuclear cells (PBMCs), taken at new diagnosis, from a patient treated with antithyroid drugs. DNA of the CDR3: TGTGCCATCAGTGAAAGGGGAAGGGTTGGGTCCTACGAGCAGTACTTC. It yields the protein CAISERGRVGSYEQYF.